The rows below give T cell receptor beta chains drawn from one sample of a study of T cell changes during pregnancy in multiple sclerosis. Produced via immunoSEQ multiplex PCR; TCRdb's table is partial and in-frame only. The sample yields about 67,000 clones, approximately 91% seen once. Sequenced here: peripheral blood, sampled in the second trimester of pregnancy. The receptor set was obtained from a female donor with multiple sclerosis, enrolled in a pregnancy study. The CDR3 runs from the conserved cysteine through the conserved F or W. Fields, in order: V gene, clone size, D gene, J gene, CDR3 protein, CDR3 DNA. A D gene is named only where the DNA matches it firmly. Part of the rows lack a size; the others show once, few, many or a class for expanded clones.

>TRBV4-2|medium-sized|.|TRBJ2-7
CASSQGAGDTPHEQYF
TGTGCCAGCAGCCAAGGGGCGGGGGACACCCCCCACGAGCAGTACTTC
>TRBV9|.|.|TRBJ1-3
CASSVGSAGVWDTIYF
TGTGCCAGCAGCGTAGGATCGGCAGGGGTTTGGGACACCATATATTTT
>TRBV7-2|.|TRBD1|TRBJ1-1
CASSVDRGRAEAFF
TGTGCCAGCAGCGTAGACAGGGGGCGGGCTGAAGCTTTCTTT
>TRBV5-8|.|TRBD1|TRBJ1-4
CASSLVRDRVRSGEKLFF
TGTGCCAGCAGCTTGGTTCGGGACAGGGTCCGTTCGGGTGAAAAACTGTTTTTT
>TRBV15|.|TRBD1|TRBJ1-4
CATSRDGTVFEKLFF
TGTGCCACCAGCAGAGATGGGACAGTTTTTGAAAAACTGTTTTTT
>TRBV7-9|.|.|TRBJ2-7
CASSPQGGRETYEQYF
TGTGCCAGCAGCCCCCAAGGAGGAAGGGAAACCTACGAGCAGTACTTC
>TRBV9|.|TRBD1|TRBJ1-4
CASSGEGASATNEKLFF
TGTGCCAGCAGCGGAGAGGGGGCCTCGGCAACTAATGAAAAACTGTTTTTT
>TRBV6-4|.|TRBD1|TRBJ1-2
CASREGADGYGYTF
TGTGCCAGCAGGGAGGGGGCAGATGGCTATGGCTACACCTTC
>TRBV6-5|once|TRBD1|TRBJ2-7
CASSYGTGGKGEQYF
TGTGCCAGCAGTTACGGGACAGGGGGCAAAGGCGAGCAGTACTTC
>TRBV6-1|.|TRBD2|TRBJ2-3
CASSEGSGGSADTQYF
TGTGCCAGCAGTGAAGGTTCGGGGGGATCGGCAGATACGCAGTATTTT
>TRBV11-1|.|.|TRBJ1-1
CASSSALGQGTEAFF
TGTGCCAGCAGCTCCGCATTGGGGCAGGGGACTGAAGCTTTCTTT
>TRBV6-6|.|.|TRBJ2-7
CASSYGGPGMGQYF
TGTGCCAGCAGTTATGGCGGGCCTGGGATGGGGCAGTACTTC
>TRBV11-2|.|.|TRBJ2-7
CASSLSEWNSHEQYF
TGTGCCAGCAGCTTAAGTGAATGGAACAGCCACGAGCAGTACTTC
>TRBV6-5|.|TRBD1|TRBJ1-2
CASAIGQGGGYTF
TGTGCCAGCGCCATTGGACAGGGTGGGGGCTACACCTTC
>TRBV27|.|TRBD1|TRBJ2-7
CASSGRDRTYEQYF
TGTGCCAGCAGTGGCCGGGACAGAACTTACGAGCAGTACTTC
>TRBV27|.|TRBD2|TRBJ2-6
CASLDLAGFSSGANVLTF
TGTGCCAGCCTAGATTTAGCGGGATTTTCCTCTGGGGCCAACGTCCTGACTTTC
>TRBV6-5|.|TRBD1|TRBJ1-2
CASSYRGQGVYGYTF
TGTGCCAGCAGTTACCGGGGACAGGGGGTCTATGGCTACACCTTC
>TRBV7-2|.|.|TRBJ2-1
CASSLARASNEQFF
TGTGCCAGCAGCTTAGCCCGAGCTAGCAATGAGCAGTTCTTC
>TRBV5-1|.|TRBD1|TRBJ1-3
CASSQYWTGSSGNTIYF
TGCGCCAGCAGCCAATACTGGACAGGGAGCTCTGGAAACACCATATATTTT
>TRBV6-1|.|.|TRBJ1-1
CASSRRNTEAFF
TGTGCCAGCAGTCGGAGGAACACTGAAGCTTTCTTT
>TRBV5-6|.|TRBD1|TRBJ2-5
CASSWTGRGETQYF
TGTGCCAGCAGCTGGACAGGGAGAGGAGAGACCCAGTACTTC
>TRBV19|once|.|TRBJ2-7
CASSMVYSHYEQYF
TGTGCCAGTAGTATGGTTTACAGCCATTACGAGCAGTACTTC
>TRBV27|.|TRBD1|TRBJ2-7
CASSLGTGHFREQYF
TGTGCCAGCAGTTTAGGGACAGGGCATTTTCGCGAGCAGTACTTC
>TRBV2|few|.|TRBJ1-1
CASSDGTEAFF
TGTGCCAGCAGTGACGGCACTGAAGCTTTCTTT